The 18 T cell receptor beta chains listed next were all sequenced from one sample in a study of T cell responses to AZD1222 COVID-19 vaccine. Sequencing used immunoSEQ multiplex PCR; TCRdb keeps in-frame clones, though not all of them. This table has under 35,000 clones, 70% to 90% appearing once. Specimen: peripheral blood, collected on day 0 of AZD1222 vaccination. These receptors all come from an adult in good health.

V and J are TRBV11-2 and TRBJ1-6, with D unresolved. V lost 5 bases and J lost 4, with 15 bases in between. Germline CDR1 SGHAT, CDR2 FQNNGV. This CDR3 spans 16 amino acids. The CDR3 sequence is CASSPGSNPYNSPLHF. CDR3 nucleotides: TGTGCCAGCAGCCCTGGGTCGAACCCTTATAATTCACCCCTCCACTTT.

Here the CDR3 reads CASSLAEGDTQYF. DNA of the CDR3: TGTGCCAGCAGTTTAGCCGAGGGAGATACGCAGTATTTT. This chain connects TRBV12-3 or TRBV12-4 to TRBJ2-3; possibly TRBD2 for D (5 bases). The CDR3 runs 13 residues. Trimming left V 0 bases short and J 5 bases short, with 6 bases between.

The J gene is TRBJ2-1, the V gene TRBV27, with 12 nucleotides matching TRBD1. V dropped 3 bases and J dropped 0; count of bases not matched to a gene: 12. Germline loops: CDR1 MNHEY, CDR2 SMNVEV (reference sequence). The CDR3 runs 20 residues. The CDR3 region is CASSFFPGQGAPRSYNEQFF. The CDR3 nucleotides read TGTGCCAGCAGTTTTTTTCCGGGACAGGGGGCACCCCGCTCCTACAATGAGCAGTTCTTC.

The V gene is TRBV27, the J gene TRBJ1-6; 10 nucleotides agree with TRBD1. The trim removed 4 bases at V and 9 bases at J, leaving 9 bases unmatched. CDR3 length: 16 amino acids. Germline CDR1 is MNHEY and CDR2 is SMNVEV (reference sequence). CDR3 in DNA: TGTGCCAGCAGTTGGCCACCGGGACAGGGGAGTTCACCCCTCCACTTT. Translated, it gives CASSWPPGQGSSPLHF.

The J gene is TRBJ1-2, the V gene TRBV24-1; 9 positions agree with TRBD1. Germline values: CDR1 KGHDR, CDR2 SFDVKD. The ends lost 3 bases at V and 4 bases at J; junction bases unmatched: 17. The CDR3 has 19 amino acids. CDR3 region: CATSDQGGTGPRLSYGYTF. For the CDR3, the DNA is TGTGCCACCAGTGATCAAGGGGGGACAGGGCCAAGGCTAAGCTATGGCTACACCTTC.

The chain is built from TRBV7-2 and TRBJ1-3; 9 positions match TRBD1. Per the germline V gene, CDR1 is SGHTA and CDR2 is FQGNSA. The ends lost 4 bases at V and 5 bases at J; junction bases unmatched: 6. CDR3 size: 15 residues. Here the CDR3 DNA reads TGTGCCAGCAGCTGGACAGGGGTTTTAAGAAACACCATATATTTT. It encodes CASSWTGVLRNTIYF. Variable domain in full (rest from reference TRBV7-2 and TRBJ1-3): GAGVSQSPSNKVTEKGKDVELRCDPISGHTALYWYRQSLGQGLEFLIYFQGNSAPDKSGLPSDRFSAERTGGSVSTLTIQRTQQEDSAVYLCASSWTGVLRNTIYFGEGSWLTVV.

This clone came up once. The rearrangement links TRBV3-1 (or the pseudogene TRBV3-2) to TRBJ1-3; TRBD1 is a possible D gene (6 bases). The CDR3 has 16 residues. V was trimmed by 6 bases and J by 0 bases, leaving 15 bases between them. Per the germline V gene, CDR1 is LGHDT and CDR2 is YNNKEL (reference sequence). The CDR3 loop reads CASSLPTGSSGNTIYF. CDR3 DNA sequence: TGTGCCAGCAGTCTCCCTACAGGGAGCTCTGGAAACACCATATATTTT.

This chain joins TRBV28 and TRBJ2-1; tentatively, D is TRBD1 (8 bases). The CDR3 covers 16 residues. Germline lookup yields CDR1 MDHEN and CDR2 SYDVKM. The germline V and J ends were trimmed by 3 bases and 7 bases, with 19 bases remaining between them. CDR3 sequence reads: CASSLSSGQGRNEQFF. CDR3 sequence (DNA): TGTGCCAGCAGTTTGTCTAGCGGACAGGGTAGGAATGAGCAGTTCTTC.

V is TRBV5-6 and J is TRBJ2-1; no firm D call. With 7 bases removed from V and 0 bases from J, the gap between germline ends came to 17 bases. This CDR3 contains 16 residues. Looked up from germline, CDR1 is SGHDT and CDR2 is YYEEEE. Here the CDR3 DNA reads TGTGCCAGCTCATCGTTAACGCACCACTCCTACAATGAGCAGTTCTTC. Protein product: CASSSLTHHSYNEQFF. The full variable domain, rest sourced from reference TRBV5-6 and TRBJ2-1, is DAGVTQSPTHLIKTRGQQVTLRCSPKSGHDTVSWYQQALGQGPQFIFQYYEEEERQRGNFPDRFSGHQFPNYSSELNVNALLLGDSALYLCASSSLTHHSYNEQFFGPGTRLTVL.

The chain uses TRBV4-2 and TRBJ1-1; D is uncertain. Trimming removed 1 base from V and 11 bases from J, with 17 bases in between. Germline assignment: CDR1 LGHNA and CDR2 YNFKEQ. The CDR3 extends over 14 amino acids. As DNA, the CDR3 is TGTGCCAGCAGCCAAGTGTCAGACCTGTCCAACGCTTTCTTT. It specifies CASSQVSDLSNAFF.

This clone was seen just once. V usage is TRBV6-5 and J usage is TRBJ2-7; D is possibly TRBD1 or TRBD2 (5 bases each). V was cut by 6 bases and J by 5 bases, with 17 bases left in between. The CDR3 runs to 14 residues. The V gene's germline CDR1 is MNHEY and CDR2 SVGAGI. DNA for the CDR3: TGTGCCAGCAGGGGTTCCGGGGCCTGGGACGAGCAGTACTTC. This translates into CASRGSGAWDEQYF.

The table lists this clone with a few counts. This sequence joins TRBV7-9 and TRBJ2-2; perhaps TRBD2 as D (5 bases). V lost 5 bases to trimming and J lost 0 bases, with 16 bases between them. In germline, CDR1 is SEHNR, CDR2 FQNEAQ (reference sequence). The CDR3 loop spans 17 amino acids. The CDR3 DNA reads TGTGCCAGCAGCGATCCCCTAGCTCGCGCGAACACCGGGGAGCTGTTTTTT. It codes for CASSDPLARANTGELFF.

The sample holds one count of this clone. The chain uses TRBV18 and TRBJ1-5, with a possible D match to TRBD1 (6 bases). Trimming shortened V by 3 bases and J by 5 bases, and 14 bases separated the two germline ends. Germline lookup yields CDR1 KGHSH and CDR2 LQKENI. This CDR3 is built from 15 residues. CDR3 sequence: CASSPAGGSDQPQHF. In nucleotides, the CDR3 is TGTGCCAGCTCACCGGCCGGGGGCAGTGATCAGCCCCAGCATTTT.

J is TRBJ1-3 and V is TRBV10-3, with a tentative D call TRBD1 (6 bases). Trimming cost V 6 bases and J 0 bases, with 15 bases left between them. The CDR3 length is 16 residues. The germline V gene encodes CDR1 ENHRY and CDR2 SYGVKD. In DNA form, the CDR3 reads TGTGCCATCAGCGCACGGGACATCATCTCTGGAAACACCATATATTTT. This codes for CAISARDIISGNTIYF.

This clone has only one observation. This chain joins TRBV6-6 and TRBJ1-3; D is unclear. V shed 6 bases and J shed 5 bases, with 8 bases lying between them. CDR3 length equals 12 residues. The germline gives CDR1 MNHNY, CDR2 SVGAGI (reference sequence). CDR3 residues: CASRPTRNTIYF. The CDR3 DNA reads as TGTGCCAGCAGGCCCACACGAAACACCATATATTTT.

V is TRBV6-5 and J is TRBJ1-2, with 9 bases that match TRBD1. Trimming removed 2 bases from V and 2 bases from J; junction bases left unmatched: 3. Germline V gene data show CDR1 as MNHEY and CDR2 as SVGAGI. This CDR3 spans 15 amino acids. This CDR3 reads CASSYPGTGNYGYTF. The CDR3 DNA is TGTGCCAGCAGTTACCCCGGGACAGGGAACTATGGCTACACCTTC.

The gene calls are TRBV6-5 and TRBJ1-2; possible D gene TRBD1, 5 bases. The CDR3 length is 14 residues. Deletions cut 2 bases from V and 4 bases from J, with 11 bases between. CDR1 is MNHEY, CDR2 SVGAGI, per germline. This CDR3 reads CASSYGQGTYGYTF. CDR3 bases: TGTGCCAGCAGTTACGGCCAGGGAACCTATGGCTACACCTTC.

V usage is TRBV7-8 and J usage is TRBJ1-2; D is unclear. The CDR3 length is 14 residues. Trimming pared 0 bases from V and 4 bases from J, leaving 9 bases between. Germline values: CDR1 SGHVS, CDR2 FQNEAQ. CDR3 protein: CASSLAGRSYGYTF. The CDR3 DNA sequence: TGTGCCAGCAGCTTAGCCGGCAGGTCCTATGGCTACACCTTC.